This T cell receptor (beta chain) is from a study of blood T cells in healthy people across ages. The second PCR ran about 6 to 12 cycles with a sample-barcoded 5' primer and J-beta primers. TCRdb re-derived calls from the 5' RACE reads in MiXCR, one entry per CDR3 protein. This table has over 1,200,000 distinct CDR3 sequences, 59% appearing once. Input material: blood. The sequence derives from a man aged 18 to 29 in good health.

CDR3 sequence: CASSEEGGFNEQFF. The CDR3 DNA reads as TGTGCCAGCAGTGAAGAAGGGGGGTTCAATGAGCAGTTCTTC. V usage is TRBV2 and J usage is TRBJ2-1; either TRBD1 or TRBD2 may supply D (6 bases each). V lost 1 base, J lost 6 bases, and 10 bases lay in between. CDR3 size: 14 residues. CDR1 is SNHLY and CDR2 is FYNNEI in the germline V gene.